The 28 T cell receptor beta chains reported below all come from one sample, sequenced in a study of shared clonotypes between healthy human individuals. The protocol was immunoSEQ multiplex PCR, while the TCRdb copy is restricted to in-frame clones and leaves out a portion. The table shows over 95,000 clones, with more than 45% occurring only once. The specimen sequenced was PBMCs. These receptors were obtained from a woman between 35 and 50 years old in good health. Some clones in this sample may be carry-over from other donors' samples.

The sample holds a few counts of this clone. The chain recombines TRBV5-4 with TRBJ2-3; no reliable D call. This CDR3 is 14 amino acids long. Deletions cut 2 bases from V and 0 bases from J, with 7 bases between. Germline lookup yields CDR1 SGHNT and CDR2 YYREEE (reference sequence). CDR3 DNA sequence: TGTGCCAGCAGCTTTGGTCGGAGCACAGATACGCAGTATTTT. Encoded protein: CASSFGRSTDTQYF.

The J gene is TRBJ1-1, the V gene TRBV28; TRBD1 is a possible D gene (5 bases). The CDR3 loop spans 12 amino acids. Trimming shortened V by 3 bases and J by 11 bases, and 13 bases separated the two germline ends. Germline V CDR1 and CDR2: MDHEN, SYDVKM. This CDR3 is CASSLAAGQAFF. CDR3 bases: TGTGCCAGCAGTTTGGCGGCAGGGCAGGCTTTCTTT.

This clone was counted ten times or more. V usage is TRBV7-2 and J usage is TRBJ2-7; D possibly corresponds to TRBD2 (5 bases). The CDR3 has 15 residues. Germline CDR1 is SGHTA and CDR2 is FQGNSA. The V gene lost 2 bases and the J gene lost 0 bases, with 11 bases spanning the gap. The CDR3 region is CASSLTGSFSYEQYF. CDR3 DNA: TGTGCCAGCAGCTTAACGGGGTCATTCTCCTACGAGCAGTACTTC. The whole variable domain, remainder taken from reference TRBV7-2 and TRBJ2-7, is GAGVSQSPSNKVTEKGKDVELRCDPISGHTALYWYRQSLGQGLEFLIYFQGNSAPDKSGLPSDRFSAERTGGSVSTLTIQRTQQEDSAVYLCASSLTGSFSYEQYFGPGTRLTVT.

This sequence joins TRBV7-2 and TRBJ1-2; D unclear. The CDR3 runs to 14 residues. The V and J ends lost 5 bases and 8 bases respectively, with 18 bases between them. In germline, CDR1 is SGHTA, CDR2 FQGNSA. The CDR3 DNA follows: TGTGCCAGCAGCCAAGCCAGAGGGTCCCGAGGCTACACCTTC. The encoded protein is CASSQARGSRGYTF.

This clone was recorded only once. The V and J genes are TRBV30 and TRBJ1-1, with no clear D. Germline CDR1 and CDR2: GTSNPN and SVGIG (reference sequence). CDR3 length equals 15 residues. Trimming cost V 4 bases and J 0 bases, with 15 bases left between them. CDR3 in amino acids: CAWTAQAKMNTEAFF. CDR3 coding DNA: TGTGCCTGGACGGCCCAGGCAAAAATGAACACTGAAGCTTTCTTT. Supplemented by reference TRBV30 and TRBJ1-1, the full variable domain reads SQTIHQWPATLVQPVGSPLSLECTVEGTSNPNLYWYRQAAGRGLQLLFYSVGIGQISSEVPQNLSASRPQDRQFILSSKKLLLSDSGFYLCAWTAQAKMNTEAFFGQGTRLTVV.

The V gene is TRBV7-3, the J gene TRBJ2-5; 10 bases line up with TRBD2. CDR3 length: 15 residues. Germline V gene data show CDR1 as SGHTA and CDR2 as FQGTGA. Trimming removed 3 bases from V and 2 bases from J; junction bases left unmatched: 3. CDR3 sequence: CASSFRAGGQETQYF. Here the CDR3 DNA reads TGTGCCAGCAGCTTTAGAGCGGGAGGGCAAGAGACCCAGTACTTC.

This clone was observed a few times. The rearrangement uses TRBV7-6 and TRBJ2-7; D perhaps matches TRBD2 (6 bases). Germline CDR1 SGHVS, CDR2 FNYEAQ. The V end was cut by 4 bases, the J end by 7 bases, with 23 bases between. The CDR3 totals 16 residues. For the CDR3, the DNA is TGTGCCAGCAGCTCGAACCCTGCGGGGACCCGGGGGGAGCAGTACTTC. It codes for CASSSNPAGTRGEQYF. Supplemented by reference TRBV7-6 and TRBJ2-7, the full variable domain reads GAGVSQSPRYKVTKRGQDVALRCDPISGHVSLYWYRQALGQGPEFLTYFNYEAQQDKSGLPNDRFSAERPEGSISTLTIQRTEQRDSAMYRCASSSNPAGTRGEQYFGPGTRLTVT.

The rearrangement links TRBV29-1 to TRBJ2-1; D ambiguous. Germline CDR1 reads SQVTM; CDR2 reads ANQGSEA. Trimming shortened V by 1 base and J by 0 bases, and 7 bases separated the two germline ends. The CDR3 covers 14 residues. This CDR3 reads CSVEGRSSYNEQFF. The CDR3 coding sequence is TGCAGCGTTGAAGGCAGGAGCTCCTACAATGAGCAGTTCTTC.

The sample holds many counts of this clone. The chain uses TRBV30 and TRBJ2-7; unclear D gene. This CDR3 region has 14 residues. Germline CDR1 GTSNPN, CDR2 SVGIG (reference sequence). Trimming left V 4 bases short and J 7 bases short, with 20 bases between. The CDR3 DNA reads TGTGCCTGGACGGTGATGAGGTTTCAAGGGGAGCAGTACTTC. This encodes CAWTVMRFQGEQYF.

This clone was observed many times. The rearrangement joins TRBV2 to TRBJ1-1; D is unresolved. The CDR3 has 13 amino acids. Trimming shortened V by 11 bases and J by 4 bases, and 17 bases separated the two germline ends. In germline, CDR1 is SNHLY, CDR2 FYNNEI. The CDR3 loop reads CAARRHPGTEAFF. CDR3 nucleotide sequence: TGTGCCGCCCGGAGACACCCGGGCACTGAAGCTTTCTTT.

CDR3 amino acids: CTSSQGENYEQYF. As DNA, the CDR3 is TGCACCAGCAGCCAGGGGGAGAATTACGAGCAGTACTTC. This chain links TRBV1 with TRBJ2-7. TRBV1 is annotated as a pseudogene. The CDR3 extends over 13 amino acids.

To note about this clone: The junction differs from germline at one of its ends, possibly a read error. The V call is TRBV7-2, the J call TRBJ1-5; 12 bases are shared with TRBD1. The CDR3 loop spans 16 amino acids. Germline V lookup: CDR1 SGHTA, CDR2 FQGNSA. CDR3 coding DNA: TGTGCCTGCAGCTTGACCGGGACAGGGGGCGGTCAGCCCCAGCATTTT. Its protein product is CACSLTGTGGGQPQHF.

The V and J genes are TRBV5-1 and TRBJ2-7, with D possibly being TRBD1 (6 bases). Trimming removed 0 bases from V and 6 bases from J, with 19 bases in between. Germline-derived CDR1 and CDR2 are SGHRS and YFSETQ. The CDR3 length is 16 residues. The CDR3 nucleotides read TGCGCCAGCAGCTTGGACCCTGACAGGTCCCTGGCCGAGCAGTACTTC. Translated: CASSLDPDRSLAEQYF.

The sample holds a few counts of this clone. The chain uses TRBV7-8 and TRBJ2-2, with D uncertain. The CDR3 has 14 residues. V lost 0 bases to trimming and J lost 6 bases, with 8 bases between them. Per the germline V gene, CDR1 is SGHVS and CDR2 is FQNEAQ. The chain's CDR3 is CASSLARLSGELFF. CDR3 nucleotide sequence: TGTGCCAGCAGCTTAGCGAGGCTATCCGGGGAGCTGTTTTTT.

The V gene is TRBV30, the J gene TRBJ2-7, with unresolved D. The CDR3 spans 16 residues. V was trimmed by 2 bases and J by 2 bases, leaving 19 bases between them. In germline, CDR1 is GTSNPN, CDR2 SVGIG (reference sequence). CDR3 sequence reads: CAWSRNPGLKAYEQYF. In nucleotides, the CDR3 is TGTGCCTGGAGTCGTAACCCGGGTCTAAAGGCCTACGAGCAGTACTTC.

This clone was counted at least ten times. This chain connects TRBV27 to TRBJ2-1; TRBD1 might be the D (6 bases). Trimming pared 6 bases from V and 0 bases from J, leaving 9 bases between. The CDR3 is 14 residues long. Germline loops: CDR1 MNHEY, CDR2 SMNVEV (reference sequence). DNA of the CDR3: TGTGCCAGCAGCCTAGGGGGCTCCTACAATGAGCAGTTCTTC. Encoded protein: CASSLGGSYNEQFF.

This sequence joins TRBV27 and TRBJ1-6; 10 nucleotides align to TRBD1. The CDR3 is made up of 15 amino acids. V was clipped by 5 bases and J by 10 bases; unmatched bases: 8. Germline CDR1 reads MNHEY; CDR2 reads SMNVEV (reference sequence). In DNA, the CDR3 is TGTGCCAGCAGTACGTCCCGGGACAGGGGCTCACCCCTCCACTTT. Translating gives CASSTSRDRGSPLHF.

This clone was seen a handful of times. The gene calls are TRBV5-4 and TRBJ1-5; no reliable D call. V was pared by 4 bases and J by 5 bases, with 16 bases between. The germline CDR1 and CDR2 sequences are SGHNT and YYREEE (reference sequence). The CDR3 totals 15 residues. The CDR3: CASSQDRAGYQPQHF. In nucleotides, the CDR3 is TGTGCCAGCAGCCAAGATAGGGCGGGGTATCAGCCCCAGCATTTT.

DNA for the CDR3: TGTGCCAGCAGCTTTCAGGGAGTCGGGGAGACCCAGTACTTC. Its translation: CASSFQGVGETQYF. The chain employs TRBV7-8 and TRBJ2-5, with D perhaps given as TRBD1 or TRBD2 (5 bases each). Looked up from germline, CDR1 is SGHVS and CDR2 is FQNEAQ. Trimming removed 3 bases at V and 5 bases at J, with 13 bases between. The CDR3 contains 14 residues.

The chain combines TRBV28 with TRBJ2-7; the match to TRBD2 covers 9 bases. This CDR3 region has 16 residues. Germline-derived CDR1 and CDR2 are MDHEN and SYDVKM. Trimming cost V 5 bases and J 7 bases; bases outside gene matches: 15. DNA for the CDR3: TGTGCCAGCAGTATCCCCTCATTAGCGGGAGCAGGAGAGCAGTACTTC. Protein: CASSIPSLAGAGEQYF.

This clone was found once. The genes are TRBV6-1 and TRBJ1-2; D remains unclear. The CDR3 contains 15 residues. Germline CDR1 MNHNS, CDR2 SASEGT. Trimming stripped 2 bases from V and 4 bases from J, with 14 bases between. The CDR3 coding sequence is TGTGCCAGCAGTGAAACGGAGGGTTCCGTCTATGGCTACACCTTC. Translated: CASSETEGSVYGYTF.

This clone was seen a few times. V gene TRBV18 combines with J gene TRBJ2-7; 7 nucleotides align to TRBD2. Germline CDR1 reads KGHSH; CDR2 reads LQKENI. V gave up 3 bases and J gave up 2 bases; unmatched junction bases: 4. CDR3 length equals 14 residues. The CDR3 DNA follows: TGTGCCAGCTCACCCTGGGAGGGCCCCTACGAGCAGTACTTC. Translated, it gives CASSPWEGPYEQYF.

In its sample, this clone was seen a few times. The V and J genes are TRBV5-4 and TRBJ2-2; TRBD2 matches at 8 bases. The CDR3 totals 16 residues. V shed 4 bases, J shed 3 bases, and the junction held 8 bases outside the gene matches. Germline lookup yields CDR1 SGHNT and CDR2 YYREEE (reference sequence). This CDR3 reads CASSRSGREDTGELFF. CDR3 in DNA: TGTGCCAGCAGCCGCAGCGGGAGAGAGGACACCGGGGAGCTGTTTTTT.

The chain recombines TRBV28 with TRBJ2-1; maybe TRBD2 (5 bases). Germline assignment: CDR1 MDHEN and CDR2 SYDVKM. This CDR3 is built from 15 residues. V was shortened by 5 bases and J by 3 bases, with 14 bases between the two germline ends. The CDR3 region is CASSPGDRDYNEQFF. Written as DNA, the CDR3 is TGTGCCAGCAGTCCCGGCGACCGGGACTACAATGAGCAGTTCTTC.

The genes are TRBV30 and TRBJ2-1; a possible D gene is TRBD1 (7 bases). V was trimmed by 6 bases and J by 9 bases, leaving 15 bases between them. Per the germline V gene, CDR1 is GTSNPN and CDR2 is SVGIG (reference sequence). This CDR3 spans 12 amino acids. This CDR3 reads CACLRQGGEQFF. For the CDR3, the DNA is TGTGCCTGTCTTAGACAGGGAGGTGAGCAGTTCTTC.

There are many counts of this clone. The chain links TRBV29-1 to TRBJ2-4, with D perhaps matching TRBD2 (5 bases). The CDR3 spans 13 residues. V lost 3 bases and J lost 8, with 14 bases in between. CDR1 is SQVTM, CDR2 ANQGSEA, per germline. CDR3 sequence reads: CSVDIGVRDIQYF. The CDR3 region has the DNA TGCAGCGTTGATATCGGGGTTAGAGACATTCAGTACTTC.

The CDR3 region has the DNA TGTGCCAGCAGCCCAAGTCGGGCCCCCTACGAGCAGTACTTC. This translates into CASSPSRAPYEQYF. V is TRBV25-1 and J is TRBJ2-7; no reliable D call. The length of the CDR3 is 14 residues. The V and J ends lost 6 bases and 2 bases respectively, with 14 bases between them. Germline lookup yields CDR1 MGHDK and CDR2 SYGVNS.

This clone was recorded many times. The CDR3 nucleotides are TGTGCCACAAAGGGTGCAGGGTCTAATGAAAAACTGTTTTTT. Translation: CATKGAGSNEKLFF. The gene calls are TRBV19 and TRBJ1-4; D is perhaps TRBD1 (5 bases). Trimming cost V 10 bases and J 3 bases, with 15 bases left between them. The CDR3 loop spans 14 amino acids. Germline loops: CDR1 LNHDA, CDR2 SQIVND (reference sequence).